This T cell receptor beta chain is from a study of blood T cell repertoires in COVID-19. Study-level background: The United States, Italy and Spain supplied acute and convalescent COVID-19 samples. In each case, the material was cDNA or gDNA derived from T cells, B-cell-depleted T cells, or PBMCs.

V was cut by 1 base and J by 4 bases, with 8 bases left in between. The CDR3 length is 13 residues. CDR1 LNHNV and CDR2 YYDKDF come from the germline V gene (reference sequence). Original data processing: Amplification from reference gene primers served as the basis for estimated nucleated cell counts. Clones were read by immunoSEQ multiplex PCR, and TCRdb kept only the in-frame ones, dropping some. From that table come the V and J calls and clone size; the DNA was used to work out D and trimming. The table lists tens of thousands of clones, approximately 80% of them singletons. The sequence was obtained from a man between 60 and 70 years old in a cohort sampled during active COVID-19. Sample: peripheral blood. The chain recombines TRBV15 with TRBJ2-7; D uncertain. The CDR3 loop is CATSRGVGYEQYF. The CDR3 DNA sequence: TGTGCCACCAGCAGAGGGGTCGGGTACGAGCAGTACTTC.